Below are 29 T cell receptor beta chains sequenced from a single sample in a study of cytomegalovirus exposure and HLA in healthy donors (dated by TCRdb to 2015 to 2018). Receptor amplification or capture employed the immunoSEQ multiplex PCR assay. For the multiplex PCR, a mixture combining 60 forward primers for TCR Vbeta segments and 13 reverse primers for TCR Jbeta segments was used. TCRdb retrieved this table from immuneACCESS and kept in-frame rearrangements only. Not all clones are present; in checked studies, unresolved V genes account for under half, and no reason is known for the remainder. Within this sample are more than 150,000 clones, with more than 60% of them counted one time only. Clones ranked in the top ten supply about 7.7% of the sample. The source material was PBMCs. The receptors were gathered from a woman between 40 and 55 years old in good health and CMV-seropositive.

In its sample, this clone was seen once. The chain carries TRBV2 and TRBJ1-5; D gene unclear. V was clipped by 2 bases and J by 7 bases, with 15 bases between them. Germline V gene data show CDR1 as SNHLY and CDR2 as FYNNEI. The CDR3 is 15 residues long. CDR3 sequence (DNA): TGTGCCAGCAGTGAACGGTCGATACAGAGCCAGCCCCAGCATTTT. Encoded protein: CASSERSIQSQPQHF.

Comments on this clone: The CDR3 does not close with the conserved phenylalanine or tryptophan, likely indicating a read error. The DNA is left out, because the CDR3 cannot be placed on it with certainty; the CDR3 is given as TCRdb lists it. The J gene is TRBJ1-2, the V gene TRBV18. The CDR3 is made up of 12 amino acids, end residues included. Per the germline V gene, CDR1 is KGHSH and CDR2 is LQKENI. The CDR3 protein is CASSEGLGDPAE.

The rearrangement joins TRBV5-5 to TRBJ2-7; 7 bases are shared with TRBD1. The V segment lost 4 bases and the J segment 0 bases; nucleotides outside the gene matches: 7. Germline values: CDR1 SGHKS, CDR2 YYEKEE (reference sequence). The CDR3 is 15 amino acids. DNA of the CDR3: TGTGCCAGCAGCCATCCGGGACAGAGCTCCTACGAGCAGTACTTC. Its protein is CASSHPGQSSYEQYF.

The chain uses TRBV28 and TRBJ1-5; D not resolved. The length of the CDR3 is 12 residues. V gave up 5 bases and J gave up 4 bases, with 6 bases separating them. Per germline, CDR1 MDHEN and CDR2 SYDVKM. The CDR3 region is CASSGVNQPQHF. In DNA, the CDR3 is TGTGCCAGCAGTGGAGTAAATCAGCCCCAGCATTTT.

The sample holds one count of this clone. V gene TRBV29-1 combines with J gene TRBJ2-1, with 15 bases identical to TRBD2. This CDR3 has 16 residues. Germline V gene sequence: CDR1 SQVTM, CDR2 ANQGSEA. Trimming cost V 6 bases and J 5 bases; bases outside gene matches: 8. The CDR3 loop reads CSVLGLAGGPNNEQFF. The DNA of the CDR3 is TGCAGCGTCCTAGGACTAGCGGGAGGGCCTAACAATGAGCAGTTCTTC.

V is TRBV28 and J is TRBJ1-1, with TRBD1 matching 7 bases. Germline V gives CDR1 MDHEN, CDR2 SYDVKM. The CDR3 has 14 residues. The ends lost 6 bases at V and 1 base at J; junction bases unmatched: 5. This CDR3 is CASRSTGRNTEAFF. Here the CDR3 DNA reads TGTGCCAGCAGGTCGACAGGGCGGAACACTGAAGCTTTCTTT.

The V and J genes are TRBV18 and TRBJ1-5; D is uncertain. The ends were cut back, 3 bases at V and 0 bases at J, with 9 bases in the middle. The CDR3 loop spans 15 amino acids. Per the germline V gene, CDR1 is KGHSH and CDR2 is LQKENI. The CDR3 coding sequence is TGTGCCAGCTCACCCCAGAAATATAGCAATCAGCCCCAGCATTTT. It is translated as CASSPQKYSNQPQHF. The full variable domain, in which reference TRBV18 and TRBJ1-5 provide the parts outside the CDR3, is NAGVMQNPRHLVRRRGQEARLRCSPMKGHSHVYWYRQLPEEGLKFMVYLQKENIIDESGMPKERFSAEFPKEGPSILRIQQVVRGDSAAYFCASSPQKYSNQPQHFGDGTRLSIL.

The chain recombines TRBV30 with TRBJ2-2; TRBD2 might be the D (5 bases). The ends were cut back, 4 bases at V and 10 bases at J, with 16 bases in the middle. The CDR3 has 13 residues. CDR1 GTSNPN and CDR2 SVGIG come from the germline V gene (reference sequence). CDR3 sequence reads: CAWTLSRGVELFF. In DNA, the CDR3 is TGTGCCTGGACCCTATCTCGGGGTGTGGAGCTGTTTTTT. Using reference TRBV30 and TRBJ2-2 for the parts outside the CDR3, the full variable domain is SQTIHQWPATLVQPVGSPLSLECTVEGTSNPNLYWYRQAAGRGLQLLFYSVGIGQISSEVPQNLSASRPQDRQFILSSKKLLLSDSGFYLCAWTLSRGVELFFGEGSRLTVL.

The chain recombines TRBV14 with TRBJ2-3; D might be TRBD2 (6 bases). V lost 3 bases to trimming and J lost 1 base, with 11 bases between them. CDR1 and CDR2 from the germline V gene are SGHDN and FVKESK. The length of the CDR3 is 15 residues. The CDR3, as DNA: TGTGCCAGCAGCCACATAGCGGCGGGCACAGATACGCAGTATTTT. It encodes CASSHIAAGTDTQYF.

V is TRBV5-8 and J is TRBJ1-5; D gene unclear. The CDR3 sequence is 15 residues long. From germline, CDR1 is SGHTS and CDR2 YDEGEE. The V gene lost 0 bases and the J gene lost 0 bases, with 7 bases spanning the gap. CDR3 sequence: CASSLGSYSNQPQHF. Here the CDR3 DNA reads TGTGCCAGCAGCTTGGGATCCTATAGCAATCAGCCCCAGCATTTT.

The chain uses TRBV4-3 and TRBJ1-1, with D unresolved. The CDR3 contains 15 residues. Trimming pared 0 bases from V and 1 base from J, leaving 9 bases between. In germline, CDR1 is LGHNA, CDR2 YSLEER. The chain's CDR3 is CASSQDLGKNTEAFF. Written as DNA, the CDR3 is TGCGCCAGCAGCCAAGATCTAGGCAAGAACACTGAAGCTTTCTTT.

The sample holds a few counts of this clone. The rearrangement joins TRBV6-1 to TRBJ1-1; 7 nucleotides agree with TRBD1. CDR1 is MNHNS, CDR2 SASEGT, per germline. The CDR3 length is 15 residues. The V gene end was trimmed by 6 bases and the J gene end by 3 bases; junction bases not matched to a gene: 10. The CDR3: CASSPLGGRDTEAFF. The DNA for the CDR3 is TGTGCCAGCAGCCCTTTAGGGGGCAGGGACACTGAAGCTTTCTTT.

The chain joins TRBV5-1 to TRBJ1-1; the D gene is possibly TRBD1 (6 bases). Trimming left V 5 bases short and J 11 bases short, with 13 bases between. CDR1 is SGHRS and CDR2 is YFSETQ in the germline V gene. The CDR3 length is 11 residues. Here the CDR3 reads CASSWGGAAFF. Written as DNA, the CDR3 is TGCGCCAGCAGTTGGGGGGGGGCCGCTTTCTTT.

The chain employs TRBV28 and TRBJ1-1; D not certain. There are 17 residues in the CDR3. Germline assignment: CDR1 MDHEN and CDR2 SYDVKM. V was trimmed by 5 bases and J by 0 bases, leaving 19 bases between them. As DNA, the CDR3 is TGTGCCAGCAGTACCCCCCGGGTCCTGCTAATGAACACTGAAGCTTTCTTT. Its protein is CASSTPRVLLMNTEAFF.

The rearrangement joins TRBV7-2 to TRBJ1-4; D is unclear. The CDR3 totals 16 residues. In germline, CDR1 is SGHTA, CDR2 FQGNSA. V was shortened by 4 bases and J by 3 bases, with 15 bases between the two germline ends. In DNA, the CDR3 is TGTGCCAGCAGCTCCCGCCGAGGTGGTGCTAATGAAAAACTGTTTTTT. Translating gives CASSSRRGGANEKLFF.

This clone was detected only a few times. The chain links TRBV25-1 to TRBJ2-6, with D possibly matching TRBD2 (5 bases). The V and J ends lost 3 bases and 0 bases respectively, with 9 bases between them. Germline loops: CDR1 MGHDK, CDR2 SYGVNS. The CDR3 is 16 amino acids. CDR3: CASSEGSNSGANVLTF. In nucleotides, the CDR3 is TGTGCCAGCAGTGAGGGGAGTAACTCTGGGGCCAACGTCCTGACTTTC. Variable domain in full (rest from reference TRBV25-1 and TRBJ2-6): EADIYQTPRYLVIGTGKKITLECSQTMGHDKMYWYQQDPGMELHLIHYSYGVNSTEKGDLSSESTVSRIRTEHFPLTLESARPSHTSQYLCASSEGSNSGANVLTFGAGSRLTVL.

This clone was observed a handful of times. Other DNA sequences in this specimen translate into the identical CDR3. The chain links TRBV28 to TRBJ1-2; TRBD1 matches at 7 bases. With V trimmed by 6 bases and J by 4 bases, 5 bases remained unmatched. Germline CDR1 MDHEN, CDR2 SYDVKM. This CDR3 is 13 amino acids long. CDR3 loop: CASRPTGVYGYTF. The CDR3 bases are TGTGCCAGCAGGCCCACAGGGGTCTATGGCTACACCTTC.

The chain employs TRBV5-1 and TRBJ2-1; a possible D gene is TRBD2 (5 bases). This CDR3 has 16 residues. Trimming left V 0 bases short and J 2 bases short, with 12 bases between. The germline CDR1 and CDR2 sequences are SGHRS and YFSETQ. The CDR3, as DNA: TGCGCCAGCAGCTTGGTCGGCGGGTTTCCCTACAATGAGCAGTTCTTC. Encoded protein: CASSLVGGFPYNEQFF.

In this sample, this clone turned up once. V usage is TRBV7-9 and J usage is TRBJ2-7; 9 bases are shared with TRBD2. The CDR3 is made up of 15 amino acids. Trimming cost V 5 bases and J 0 bases; bases outside gene matches: 5. Germline-derived CDR1 and CDR2 are SEHNR and FQNEAQ (reference sequence). The DNA for the CDR3 is TGTGCCAGCAGCCGACAGGGACTAGCCTCCTACGAGCAGTACTTC. Encoded protein: CASSRQGLASYEQYF. Complete variable domain (other parts from reference TRBV7-9 and TRBJ2-7): DTGVSQNPRHKITKRGQNVTFRCDPISEHNRLYWYRQTLGQGPEFLTYFQNEAQLEKSRLLSDRFSAERPKGSFSTLEIQRTEQGDSAMYLCASSRQGLASYEQYFGPGTRLTVT.

The chain couples TRBV7-2 to TRBJ1-2; D gene uncertain. V was cut by 5 bases and J by 0 bases, with 7 bases left in between. Germline V CDR1 and CDR2: SGHTA, FQGNSA. The CDR3 covers 13 residues. CDR3 sequence reads: CASSNSPNYGYTF. The CDR3 region has the DNA TGTGCCAGCAGCAACTCCCCTAACTATGGCTACACCTTC. Full variable domain (missing parts from reference TRBV7-2 and TRBJ1-2): GAGVSQSPSNKVTEKGKDVELRCDPISGHTALYWYRQSLGQGLEFLIYFQGNSAPDKSGLPSDRFSAERTGGSVSTLTIQRTQQEDSAVYLCASSNSPNYGYTFGSGTRLTVV.

This clone was observed once. V and J are TRBV15 and TRBJ1-3; D is possibly TRBD1 (6 bases). Trimming shortened V by 0 bases and J by 4 bases, and 13 bases separated the two germline ends. Germline-derived CDR1 and CDR2 are LNHNV and YYDKDF (reference sequence). The CDR3 totals 16 residues. The CDR3 spells CATSRDRWGPGNTIYF. Here the CDR3 DNA reads TGTGCCACCAGCAGAGATCGGTGGGGGCCAGGAAACACCATATATTTT. The whole variable domain, filled in from reference TRBV15 and TRBJ1-3, reads DAMVIQNPRYQVTQFGKPVTLSCSQTLNHNVMYWYQQKSSQAPKLLFHYYDKDFNNEADTPDNFQSRRPNTSFCFLDIRSPGLGDTAMYLCATSRDRWGPGNTIYFGEGSWLTVV.

The chain's CDR3 is CASSESVDRSNYGYTF. DNA for the CDR3: TGTGCCAGCAGTGAAAGTGTGGACAGGTCTAACTATGGCTACACCTTC. The J gene is TRBJ1-2, the V gene TRBV6-1; the match to TRBD1 covers 7 bases. V was pared by 2 bases and J by 0 bases, with 6 bases of the junction left unmatched. The CDR3 runs 16 residues. Germline V lookup: CDR1 MNHNS, CDR2 SASEGT.

The chain uses TRBV28 and TRBJ2-5; D uncertain. CDR3 length equals 11 residues. The V end lost 6 bases, the J end lost 2 bases, and 4 bases lay between the germline ends. The germline gives CDR1 MDHEN, CDR2 SYDVKM. The CDR3 spells CASSQQETQYF. The CDR3, as DNA: TGTGCCAGCAGCCAACAAGAGACCCAGTACTTC. Filled out from reference TRBV28 and TRBJ2-5, the complete variable domain reads DVKVTQSSRYLVKRTGEKVFLECVQDMDHENMFWYRQDPGLGLRLIYFSYDVKMKEKGDIPEGYSVSREKKERFSLILESASTNQTSMYLCASSQQETQYFGPGTRLLVL.

V and J are TRBV7-9 and TRBJ2-1, with D possibly being TRBD2 (5 bases). Germline V CDR1 and CDR2: SEHNR, FQNEAQ (reference sequence). The CDR3 length is 14 residues. The V end lost 2 bases, the J end lost 1 base, and 6 bases lay between the germline ends. CDR3 amino acids: CASSLRGSYNEQFF. The CDR3 DNA reads TGTGCCAGCAGCTTAAGAGGGTCCTACAATGAGCAGTTCTTC. The variable domain in full, completed from reference TRBV7-9 and TRBJ2-1, reads DTGVSQNPRHKITKRGQNVTFRCDPISEHNRLYWYRQTLGQGPEFLTYFQNEAQLEKSRLLSDRFSAERPKGSFSTLEIQRTEQGDSAMYLCASSLRGSYNEQFFGPGTRLTVL.

The gene calls are TRBV10-3 and TRBJ2-7; 13 nucleotides align to TRBD2. Germline V CDR1 and CDR2: ENHRY, SYGVKD. V lost 3 bases, J lost 4 bases, and 3 bases stayed unmatched. This CDR3 comprises 15 residues. CDR3: CAISELLAGGYEQYF. The CDR3 DNA sequence: TGTGCCATCAGTGAATTACTAGCGGGAGGGTACGAGCAGTACTTC.

The V gene is TRBV6-5, the J gene TRBJ1-1; TRBD1 agrees at 8 bases. Germline V gene lookup returns CDR1 MNHEY and CDR2 SVGAGI. The CDR3 has 15 amino acids. V was pared by 4 bases and J by 5 bases, with 9 bases of the junction left unmatched. CDR3 in amino acids: CASSFFHRGRTEAFF. In nucleotides, the CDR3 is TGTGCCAGCAGTTTTTTTCACAGGGGGAGGACTGAAGCTTTCTTT.

V is TRBV9 and J is TRBJ1-2, with TRBD1 matching 8 bases. This CDR3 contains 15 residues. The V and J ends lost 2 bases and 4 bases, in that order; junction bases with no gene match: 7. CDR1 and CDR2 (germline): SGDLS, YYNGEE. The CDR3 nucleotides read TGTGCCAGCAGCGTGGGATACGGACAGGGCTATGGCTACACCTTC. It yields the protein CASSVGYGQGYGYTF.

The chain links TRBV6-5 to TRBJ1-1, with a weak D call TRBD1 (5 bases). The V gene lost 0 bases and the J gene lost 0 bases, with 11 bases spanning the gap. In germline, CDR1 is MNHEY, CDR2 SVGAGI. This CDR3 is built from 16 residues. The CDR3 spells CASSYSSAGMNTEAFF. As DNA, the CDR3 is TGTGCCAGCAGTTACTCGAGCGCAGGGATGAACACTGAAGCTTTCTTT.

V and J are TRBV27 and TRBJ2-7, with D hard to call. V was cut by 6 bases and J by 2 bases, with 11 bases left in between. Germline lookup yields CDR1 MNHEY and CDR2 SMNVEV (reference sequence). The CDR3 runs 13 residues. CDR3 coding DNA: TGTGCCAGCAGACCCCGGCTAGCCTACGAGCAGTACTTC. The encoded protein is CASRPRLAYEQYF.